The subject of this entry is one T cell receptor (beta chain). This clonotype was counted only a few times. Its target antigen remains unknown. It has no much larger one-base neighbor in the sample; base qualities were not kept. This sample was included in a study of T cells in Graves' hyperthyroidism and ophthalmopathy (dated by TCRdb to between 2017 and 2020). Regarding the study in general: Peripheral blood was sampled at the time of initial diagnosis, prior to any treatment. To identify distinguishing TCR V-J signatures, a discovery cohort of about 100 patients was used, comprising 43 with Graves' ophthalmopathy and 57 with stable Graves' hyperthyroidism. An independent validation cohort of 18 to 20 hyperthyroidism patients and about 15 patients who later progressed to ophthalmopathy tested prospective prediction of ophthalmopathy. The 95 to 100 discovery patients were randomly divided into training and test sets at a 7:3 ratio. Thyroid tissue and blood T-cell repertoires from about six Graves' hyperthyroidism patients were also compared in the study. Following sampling, methimazole starting at 30 mg daily was given to hyperthyroidism patients, and high-dose intravenous methylprednisolone was given to ophthalmopathy patients. According to the paper, TCR Vbeta CDR3 sequencing was carried out on approximately 140 peripheral blood samples, which came from 40 to 45 ophthalmopathy, around 75 hyperthyroidism and about 17 progressor patients. Overall results and qualifications from the work: A model built on a 13 V-J signature distinguished ophthalmopathy from stable hyperthyroidism, reaching roughly 88% sensitivity and about 81% specificity in cross-validation and 80%/75% in testing. Most expanded thyroid clonotypes (frequency above 0.001) were also detected in blood, a finding suggesting that blood repertoires may reflect thyroid immune responses. During validation, the model predicted progression to ophthalmopathy a median of around 7 months ahead of onset, with around 65% sensitivity and 72.22% specificity. No statistical method was used to set the sample size in advance, and investigators knew the group allocation.

Stable Graves' hyperthyroidism was defined as the absence of progression to ophthalmopathy over 18 months of follow-up. The hyperthyroidism patients were between 18 and 65 years old and newly diagnosed, with a disease duration of less than 2 months. Any patient with an uncontrolled infection, another autoimmune disease, pregnancy or lactation was excluded. Diagnoses were established on the basis of clinical symptoms, serum thyroxine and TRAb, thyroid ultrasound, and orbital computed tomography. Ficoll-Paque density gradient centrifugation was used to isolate PBMCs from about 10 ml of fresh peripheral blood. Trizol reagent was used to extract total RNA, and RNA quality was then checked on an Agilent 2100 Bioanalyzer. Unmatched junction bases come to 1, with V trimmed by 2 bases and J by 4 bases. CDR1 and CDR2 are read off the germline V gene (reference sequence) as LNHDA and SQIVND. Measured from the cysteine to the phenylalanine, the CDR3 is 14 residues long. Of all the DNA, just the CDR3 is kept, 42 bases in frame from base 1.

The TCR beta CDR3 regions were amplified from RNA transcripts. A first-round RT-PCR of the TCR CDR3 used the HTBI primer set with the Qiagen OneStep RT-PCR kit. The libraries were constructed in a second round of multiplex PCR and then size-selected and purified. Sequencing of the libraries was done on an Illumina HiSeq2000 using paired-end 100 bp reads. The study's own analysis went as follows. SOAPnuke was used to process the raw data, throwing out any read that contained adapters or uncalled bases, had a mean Phred below 15, or lacked an exact constant-primer or identifier match. COPE v1.2.5 was used to merge the high-quality paired reads, and each unique nucleotide sequence was defined as a clonotype. MiTCR v1.1 was used to align clonotypes to the IMGT TRBV, TRBD and TRBJ reference segments. The analysis was restricted to V-J combinations with a frequency above 0.0001, which together covered over 99% of the repertoires. A TCS score was defined as the ratio of F50 (clonal expansion) to E x V (chaos), with BLOSUM62-based TCRdist applied between CDR3 peptides within each V-J. Welch's t-statistics and random forest reduced around 550 V-J features to 10 to 15, which were used in a naive Bayes classifier (R e1071). Using fastp trimming at Q25 and MiXCR clonotype assembly, TCRdb reanalyzed the public sequencing data and kept in-frame beta chains. CDR3 protein duplicates are merged, each entry listing the most common genes and DNA. TCRdb assigned the V and J calls; the authors' analysis was not used. The sample records about 400,000 distinct CDR3 sequences, approximately 25% of which are singletons. 73% of the sample is in the top ten clones.

Input material: blood. The sequence came from a man aged 50 to 59 with Graves' hyperthyroidism. The chain employs TRBV19 and TRBJ1-5; 8 middle bases align to TRBD1. The base sequence is TGTGCCAGTAGTATACAGGGGGCAAATCAGCCCCAGCATTTT. This codes for CASSIQGANQPQHF.